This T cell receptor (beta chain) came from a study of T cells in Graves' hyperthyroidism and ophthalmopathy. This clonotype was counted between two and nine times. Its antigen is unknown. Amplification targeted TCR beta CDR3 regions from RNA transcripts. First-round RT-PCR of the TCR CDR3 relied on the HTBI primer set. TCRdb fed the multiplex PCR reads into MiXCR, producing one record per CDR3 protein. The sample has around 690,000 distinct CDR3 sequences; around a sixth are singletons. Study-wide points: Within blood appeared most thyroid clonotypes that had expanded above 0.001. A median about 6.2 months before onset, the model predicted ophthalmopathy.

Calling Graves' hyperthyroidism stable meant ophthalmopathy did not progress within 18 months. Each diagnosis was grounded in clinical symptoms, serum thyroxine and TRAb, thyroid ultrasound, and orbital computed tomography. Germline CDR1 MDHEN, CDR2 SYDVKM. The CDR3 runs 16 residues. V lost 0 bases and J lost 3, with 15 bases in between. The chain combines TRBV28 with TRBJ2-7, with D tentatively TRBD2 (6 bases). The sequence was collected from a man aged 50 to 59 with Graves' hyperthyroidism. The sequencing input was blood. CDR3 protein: CASSLWGGGPGYEQYF. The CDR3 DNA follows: TGTGCCAGCAGTTTATGGGGAGGAGGGCCGGGCTACGAGCAGTACTTC.